Here is one TCR beta chain with its context. These data originate in a study of blood T cell repertoires in COVID-19. Study at large: Both acute and convalescent COVID-19 samples were obtained from the United States, Italy and Spain. Nucleic acid was either cDNA or gDNA, and it came from T cells, B-cell-depleted T cells, or PBMCs.

Per the study methods: Nucleated cell number was recorded as an estimate derived from reference gene primer amplification. Measured with immunoSEQ multiplex PCR; TCRdb has only the in-frame clones, and not every one. The DNA gave D and trimming, while V, J and clone size come from that table. The sample includes some 150,000 clones, around nine tenths of them seen just once. Trimming removed 5 bases from V and 0 bases from J; junction bases left unmatched: 7. The germline gives CDR1 SGHRS, CDR2 YFSETQ. There are 15 residues in the CDR3. The gene calls are TRBV5-1 and TRBJ1-1, with 7 bases that match TRBD1. The clonotype comes from a woman aged 45-65 years with active or convalescent COVID-19. Source material: peripheral blood. CDR3: CASRVGTAMNTEAFF. CDR3 sequence (DNA): TGCGCCAGCAGGGTCGGGACAGCCATGAACACTGAAGCTTTCTTT.